A selection of T cell receptor beta chains follows, all from one sample in a study of cytomegalovirus exposure and HLA in healthy donors. Some clones are missing from TCRdb's copy, which holds only in-frame ones; the method was immunoSEQ multiplex PCR. This sample has fewer than 200,000 clones, with about 65% found just once. The sample comprised PBMCs. The receptors here all came from a girl under 18 in good health and CMV-seronegative. Each CDR3 is given with its conserved first and last residue. The D gene is left open where the match is weak. Part of the rows lack a size; the others show once, few, many or a class for expanded clones.

12,NA,TRBV5-1,TRBJ1-3,NA,TGCGCCAGCAGCGACAGTAGAAACACCATATATTTT,CASSDSRNTIYF
15,TRBD1,TRBV7-9,TRBJ1-1,NA,TGTGCCAGCAGCCCCCGGACAGGGTTGAACACTGAAGCTTTCTTT,CASSPRTGLNTEAFF
13,NA,TRBV27,TRBJ1-5,NA,TGTGCCAGCAGTTTACGGGGTGAGCAGCCCCAGCATTTT,CASSLRGEQPQHF
12,NA,TRBV5-6,TRBJ2-3,NA,TGTGCCAGCAGCTTGTATACAGATACGCAGTATTTT,CASSLYTDTQYF
12,NA,TRBV9,TRBJ2-7,once,TGTGCCAGCAGCGTTAGCGGTTACGAGCAGTACTTC,CASSVSGYEQYF
16,NA,TRBV2,TRBJ2-1,NA,TGTGCCAGCAGTCGGAGTAGGCCGAACTCCTACAATGAGCAGTTCTTC,CASSRSRPNSYNEQFF
13,NA,TRBV27,TRBJ1-2,few,TGTGCCAGCCGTTACAGGGTTGACTATGGCTACACCTTC,CASRYRVDYGYTF
14,TRBD1,TRBV5-1,TRBJ1-4,NA,TGCGCCAGCAGCCTCAGGGGGCTTAATGAAAAACTGTTTTTT,CASSLRGLNEKLFF
15,TRBD1,TRBV6-4,TRBJ2-3,NA,TGTGCCAGCAGTGAAGGACAGGGGGGTACAGATACGCAGTATTTT,CASSEGQGGTDTQYF
18,TRBD1,TRBV27,TRBJ2-1,NA,TGTGCCAGCAGCCCGGGACAGGGGGCGGTCGAGACATACAATGAGCAGTTCTTC,CASSPGQGAVETYNEQFF
13,NA,TRBV7-8,TRBJ1-1,NA,TGTGCCAGCAGCTTAGGGGCGAGCACTGAAGCTTTCTTT,CASSLGASTEAFF
18,NA,TRBV14,TRBJ1-4,NA,TGTGCCAGCAGCCATCACCTTACAGGAGCGGGGACTAATGAAAAACTGTTTTTT,CASSHHLTGAGTNEKLFF
15,TRBD2,TRBV6-1,TRBJ2-1,NA,TGTGCCACAACGGGAATAGCGGGGGGATACAATGAGCAGTTCTTC,CATTGIAGGYNEQFF
16,NA,TRBV13,TRBJ2-2,NA,TGTGCCAGCAGCTCCAAAGGGGACTTGAACACCGGGGAGCTGTTTTTT,CASSSKGDLNTGELFF
14,TRBD1,TRBV14,TRBJ1-4,NA,TGTGCCAGCAGCCCGGGACAGGGTACCCAAAAACTGTTTTTT,CASSPGQGTQKLFF
12,NA,TRBV9,TRBJ2-4,NA,TGTGCCAGCAGCCCAGGGCGAGACCTTCAGTACTTC,CASSPGRDLQYF
20,TRBD2,TRBV15,TRBJ2-7,NA,TGTGCCACCAGCAGGGGCTCTATTCCCGGACTAGCGGGGACCTCCTACGAGCAGTACTTC,CATSRGSIPGLAGTSYEQYF
15,NA,TRBV13,TRBJ2-3,NA,TGTGCCAGCAGCTCGACAGGGACGGGGGCAGATACGCAGTATTTT,CASSSTGTGADTQYF
19,TRBD1,TRBV7-3,TRBJ2-2,NA,TGTGCCAGCAGCTTAAATCGCGGGACAGGTCGTAATTTCGCCGGGGAGCTGTTTTTT,CASSLNRGTGRNFAGELFF
14,NA,TRBV25-1,TRBJ1-5,NA,TGTGCCAGCAGTGATAGGGAGCCGGATCAGCCCCAGCATTTT,CASSDREPDQPQHF
14,TRBD2,TRBV10-1,TRBJ2-3,NA,TGCGCCAGCAGGAATAGCGGGGCTTCAGATACGCAGTATTTT,CASRNSGASDTQYF
14,NA,TRBV5-1,TRBJ2-1,NA,TGCGCCAGCAGCTCGACAGTTTCCTACAATGAGCAGTTCTTC,CASSSTVSYNEQFF
13,NA,TRBV27,TRBJ1-5,few,TGTGCCAGCAGTGAGGGACTCAATCAGCCCCAGCATTTT,CASSEGLNQPQHF
15,TRBD1,TRBV6-1,TRBJ1-1,once,TGTGCCAGCAGTGAAGCAGGACAGGTGAACACTGAAGCTTTCTTT,CASSEAGQVNTEAFF
16,TRBD2,TRBV15,TRBJ2-5,NA,TGTGCCACCAGCACGGGGACTAGCTTCGGAGAAGAGACCCAGTACTTC,CATSTGTSFGEETQYF
14,NA,TRBV5-6,TRBJ1-4,few,TGTGCCAGCAGCGAGGGTCGTCGGGCGGAAAAACTGTTTTTT,CASSEGRRAEKLFF
13,NA,TRBV5-4,TRBJ2-7,few,TGTGCCAGCAGCCTAAGGGGGATGAGCGAGCAGTACTTC,CASSLRGMSEQYF
14,TRBD1,TRBV10-3,TRBJ1-1,NA,TGTGCCATCAGATCGGGACAGTTGAACACTGAAGCTTTCTTT,CAIRSGQLNTEAFF
12,NA,TRBV15,TRBJ2-7,NA,TGTGCCACCAGCAGAGACAGGGGCGAGCAGTACTTC,CATSRDRGEQYF
14,NA,TRBV19,TRBJ1-1,NA,TGTGCCAGTAGTGGAGGACAGATGAACACTGAAGCTTTCTTT,CASSGGQMNTEAFF
13,NA,TRBV5-4,TRBJ1-2,few,TGTGCCAGCAGCCAGGACAGCTCTGATGGCTACACCTTC,CASSQDSSDGYTF
13,TRBD1,TRBV6-1,TRBJ1-1,NA,TGTGCCAGCAGTTTGACAGGGGACACTGAAGCTTTCTTT,CASSLTGDTEAFF
15,TRBD1,TRBV7-6,TRBJ1-4,NA,TGTGCCAGCAGCTCCGGACAGGGGGCATATGAAAAACTGTTTTTT,CASSSGQGAYEKLFF
13,TRBD2,TRBV5-6,TRBJ2-3,few,TGTGCCAGCAGCGGAGCGGGGGCCGATACGCAGTATTTT,CASSGAGADTQYF
11,NA,TRBV6-6,TRBJ2-3,NA,TGTGCCAGCAGAGACAGGCTCGTAATGTATTTT,CASRDRLVMYF
17,TRBD2,TRBV30,TRBJ2-2,NA,TGTGCCTGGAAAAAGGGACTAGCGGGTTCGGGGACCGGGGAGCTGTTTTTT,CAWKKGLAGSGTGELFF
12,TRBD1,TRBV2,TRBJ1-2,NA,TGTGCCAGCAGTACAGGGGTTTATGGCTACACCTTC,CASSTGVYGYTF
14,NA,TRBV5-4,TRBJ2-7,NA,TGTGCCAGCAGCCTTGACTCGAGCTCCTACGAGCAGTACTTC,CASSLDSSSYEQYF